This paragraph reports one TCR beta chain. This CDR3 contains 16 residues. Germline-derived CDR1 and CDR2 are LNHDA and SQIVND (reference sequence). Germline trimming cut 3 bases from V and 2 bases from J; bases unmatched to any gene: 6. The repertoire was sequenced with immunoSEQ multiplex PCR; TCRdb's copy has only in-frame clones and lacks some. The sample contains about 93,000 clones, over 75% of which appear only once. The data were obtained in a study of OX40 agonist ivuxolimab in advanced cancers. V and J are TRBV19 and TRBJ2-3; 9 bases match TRBD2. This clonotype originated in an adult with an advanced solid tumor such as melanoma, head and neck, liver or kidney cancer. Specimen: CD4+ or CD8+ T cells sorted from blood, collected in a trial of the OX40 agonist ivuxolimab. The CDR3 DNA sequence: TGTGCCAGTAGTATCAGTCTAGCGGGAACCACAGATACGCAGTATTTT. Residues: CASSISLAGTTDTQYF.